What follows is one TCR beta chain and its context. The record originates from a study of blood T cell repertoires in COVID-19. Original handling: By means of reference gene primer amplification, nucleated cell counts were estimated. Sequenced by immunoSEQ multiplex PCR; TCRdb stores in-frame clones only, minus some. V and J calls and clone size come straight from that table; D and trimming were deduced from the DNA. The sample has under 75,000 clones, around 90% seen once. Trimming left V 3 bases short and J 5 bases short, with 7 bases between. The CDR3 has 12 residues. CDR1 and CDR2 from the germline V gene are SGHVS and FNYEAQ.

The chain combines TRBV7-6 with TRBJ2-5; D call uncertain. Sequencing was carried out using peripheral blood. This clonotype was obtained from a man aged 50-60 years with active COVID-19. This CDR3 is CASSFLSETQYF. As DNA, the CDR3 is TGTGCCAGCAGCTTCCTCTCGGAGACCCAGTACTTC.